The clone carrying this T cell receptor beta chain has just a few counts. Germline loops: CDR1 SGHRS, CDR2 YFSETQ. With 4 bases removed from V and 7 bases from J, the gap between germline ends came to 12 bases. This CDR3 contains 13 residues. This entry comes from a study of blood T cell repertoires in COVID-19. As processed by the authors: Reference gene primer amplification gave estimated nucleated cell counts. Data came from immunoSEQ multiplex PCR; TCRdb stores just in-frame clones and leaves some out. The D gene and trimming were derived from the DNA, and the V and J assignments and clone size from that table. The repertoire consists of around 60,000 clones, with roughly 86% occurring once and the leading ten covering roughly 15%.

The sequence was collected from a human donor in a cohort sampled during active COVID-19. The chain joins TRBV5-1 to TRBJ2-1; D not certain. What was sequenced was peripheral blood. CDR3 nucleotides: TGCGCCAGCAGCCCAATGACTGAAAATGAGCAGTTCTTC. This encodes CASSPMTENEQFF.